Detailed here is one T cell receptor (beta chain). Antigen unknown. This table comes from immunoSEQ multiplex PCR, and its TCRdb copy is limited to in-frame clones, with some not included. The sample lists fewer than 20,000 clones; 90% to 95% were seen once. The CDR3 consists of 15 residues. CDR1 SGHRS and CDR2 YFSETQ come from the germline V gene. V lost 2 bases to trimming and J lost 5 bases; unmatched junction nucleotides: 6. The sample comes from a study of T cells in localized non-small cell lung cancer. Findings and limits, study-wide: Adjacent lung had a median around 60 of the 100 largest tumor clones.

The chain joins TRBV5-1 to TRBJ2-1; 8 bases line up with TRBD2. This material consisted of peripheral blood, taken before any cancer treatment. The clonotype originates from a woman aged 35 to 70 with stage I lung adenocarcinoma. CDR3 loop: CASSFLGRGDNEQFF. Here the CDR3 DNA reads TGCGCCAGCAGCTTTCTCGGGAGGGGTGACAATGAGCAGTTCTTC.